The subject of this entry is one T cell receptor beta chain. TCRdb processed the RT-PCR reads anew with MiXCR; each CDR3 protein has one entry. The sample has about 680,000 distinct CDR3 sequences; around 14% are singletons. The V segment lost 4 bases and the J segment 5 bases; nucleotides outside the gene matches: 14. This CDR3 has 17 amino acids. Sequenced: memory CD4+ T cells from blood. This receptor was taken from a female donor in good health, serving as a healthy control. The rearrangement links TRBV12-3 or TRBV12-4 to TRBJ1-1, with 9 bases aligning to TRBD1. The CDR3, as DNA: TGTGCCAGCAGTTACCCCCGTCCCGGGACAGGGAGAACTGAAGCTTTCTTT. Translation gives CASSYPRPGTGRTEAFF.